The next 22 T cell receptor beta chains were all read from a single sample in a study of spatial heterogeneity in lung cancer (dated by TCRdb to between 2018 and 2020). The time point tag for this specimen amounts to: blood at routine non-recurrence follow-up after resection. Libraries came from 5' RACE. Sequencing took place on a NextSeq 500. The raw public data were reprocessed by TCRdb itself: fastp quality trimming at Q25, MiXCR clonotype calling, in-frame beta chains only. Rows matching on CDR3 protein sequence are summarized as one entry with the most common DNA and genes. A total of under 150,000 distinct CDR3 sequences appear in this sample, 11% of them only once. The ten most abundant clones make up 20% to 25% of the sample. The sequencing used PBMCs, collected at follow-up. Source of these receptors: a female donor with early-stage non-small cell lung cancer.

V usage is TRBV29-1 and J usage is TRBJ2-3; D uncertain. V lost 4 bases to trimming and J lost 1 base, with 12 bases between them. Per the germline V gene, CDR1 is SQVTM and CDR2 is ANQGSEA. This CDR3 region has 14 residues. The DNA for the CDR3 is TGCAGCGTTGTTCCGGGCTCGGGCACAGATACGCAGTATTTT. This encodes CSVVPGSGTDTQYF.

This clonotype was found many times. The rearrangement uses TRBV3-1 and TRBJ2-1; D remains unclear. Germline CDR1 and CDR2: LGHDT and YNNKEL (reference sequence). Trimming pared 2 bases from V and 6 bases from J, leaving 2 bases between. The CDR3 is made up of 11 amino acids. The CDR3 bases are TGTGCCAGCAGCCAAACCAATGAGCAGTTCTTC. It codes for CASSQTNEQFF.

The chain recombines TRBV28 with TRBJ2-2; 8 nucleotides agree with TRBD1. The CDR3 contains 15 residues. Germline V gene sequence: CDR1 MDHEN, CDR2 SYDVKM. Germline trimming cut 6 bases from V and 2 bases from J; bases unmatched to any gene: 5. The CDR3 nucleotides are TGTGCCAGCAGGGGACAGGCCTACAACACCGGGGAGCTGTTTTTT. Encoded protein: CASRGQAYNTGELFF. The whole variable domain, filled in from reference TRBV28 and TRBJ2-2, reads DVKVTQSSRYLVKRTGEKVFLECVQDMDHENMFWYRQDPGLGLRLIYFSYDVKMKEKGDIPEGYSVSREKKERFSLILESASTNQTSMYLCASRGQAYNTGELFFGEGSRLTVL.

This clonotype was detected many times. The V call is TRBV14, the J call TRBJ2-7, with D possibly being TRBD2 (5 bases). V was cut by 3 bases and J by 3 bases, with 21 bases left in between. There are 17 residues in the CDR3. CDR1 SGHDN and CDR2 FVKESK come from the germline V gene. This CDR3 reads CASSQGTDASGFYEQYF. CDR3 nucleotide sequence: TGTGCCAGCAGCCAGGGCACCGACGCGAGCGGCTTCTACGAGCAGTACTTC.

This clonotype was detected a few times. The chain combines TRBV6-2 or TRBV6-3 with TRBJ1-5, with D perhaps matching TRBD1 (6 bases). CDR1 and CDR2 from the germline V gene are MNHEY and SVGEGT. CDR3 length: 13 residues. V was trimmed by 2 bases and J by 7 bases, leaving 9 bases between them. CDR3 in amino acids: CASSYTGTQPQHF. CDR3 sequence (DNA): TGTGCCAGCAGTTACACAGGGACACAGCCCCAGCATTTT.

This clonotype appeared many times. The V gene is TRBV7-6, the J gene TRBJ2-7, with D possibly TRBD1 on 5 matching bases. The length of the CDR3 is 13 residues. Germline V lookup: CDR1 SGHVS, CDR2 FNYEAQ. The V and J ends lost 3 bases and 3 bases respectively, with 9 bases between them. The CDR3 region has the DNA TGTGCCAGCAGCTTGGGGCAGGACTACGAGCAGTACTTC. Protein product: CASSLGQDYEQYF.

This clonotype was seen at least ten times. The chain joins TRBV28 to TRBJ1-5; D is uncertain. The CDR3 contains 11 residues. Germline CDR1 reads MDHEN; CDR2 reads SYDVKM. Trimming pared 4 bases from V and 6 bases from J, leaving 4 bases between. The chain's CDR3 is CASSSLQPQHF. CDR3 sequence (DNA): TGTGCCAGCAGTTCTCTTCAGCCCCAGCATTTT.

This clonotype was detected a few times. The CDR3 spells CASSRMGTGERETQYF. The CDR3 DNA is TGTGCCAGCAGTCGGATGGGGACAGGCGAGAGAGAGACCCAGTACTTC. The chain links TRBV28 to TRBJ2-5, with 8 bases identical to TRBD1. Per the germline V gene, CDR1 is MDHEN and CDR2 is SYDVKM. The CDR3 is made up of 16 amino acids. V dropped 5 bases and J dropped 4; count of bases not matched to a gene: 12. The full variable domain, in which reference TRBV28 and TRBJ2-5 provide the parts outside the CDR3, is DVKVTQSSRYLVKRTGEKVFLECVQDMDHENMFWYRQDPGLGLRLIYFSYDVKMKEKGDIPEGYSVSREKKERFSLILESASTNQTSMYLCASSRMGTGERETQYFGPGTRLLVL.

This clonotype was recorded a few times. The chain recombines TRBV20-1 with TRBJ2-1; D is unclear. The CDR3 loop spans 14 amino acids. Trimming cost V 4 bases and J 4 bases, with 14 bases left between them. CDR1 is DFQATT, CDR2 SNEGSKA, per germline (reference sequence). The CDR3 sequence: CSATRAGRYNEQFF. CDR3 coding DNA: TGCAGTGCTACAAGGGCCGGACGGTACAATGAGCAGTTCTTC.

In its sample, this clonotype was seen a few times. The chain has TRBV28 and TRBJ2-1, with TRBD2 matching over 11 bases. Germline trimming cut 9 bases from V and 5 bases from J; bases unmatched to any gene: 9. Germline assignment: CDR1 MDHEN and CDR2 SYDVKM. The length of the CDR3 is 15 residues. The CDR3 spells CASTSGSSLDNEQFF. CDR3 DNA: TGTGCCAGTACTAGCGGGAGTTCTCTGGACAATGAGCAGTTCTTC.

This clonotype appeared a few times. The chain joins TRBV29-1 to TRBJ1-2, with no clear D. The germline CDR1 and CDR2 sequences are SQVTM and ANQGSEA. Between the trimmed V and J ends, which lost 6 bases and 1 base, there was a span of 6 bases. The CDR3 is 11 amino acids. CDR3 nucleotide sequence: TGCAGCGTCACACATAACTATGGCTACACCTTC. Its protein is CSVTHNYGYTF.

This clonotype was seen a few times. The genes are TRBV10-3 and TRBJ1-5; TRBD1 matches 10 bases. V trimming: 6 bases; J trimming: 4 bases; junction bases outside the gene matches: 3. CDR1 and CDR2 from the germline V gene are ENHRY and SYGVKD. CDR3 length: 14 amino acids. CDR3: CAIRGQGNNQPQHF. Here the CDR3 DNA reads TGTGCCATCAGGGGACAGGGGAATAATCAGCCCCAGCATTTT.

The chain employs TRBV3-1 and TRBJ2-1, with 7 bases that match TRBD2. V lost 0 bases to trimming and J lost 5 bases; unmatched junction nucleotides: 13. This CDR3 has 18 amino acids. Germline V CDR1 and CDR2: LGHDT, YNNKEL (reference sequence). The CDR3 nucleotides read TGTGCCAGCAGCCAAGAGTATTGGCGGCCTAGCGGTCACAATGAGCAGTTCTTC. Amino acid sequence: CASSQEYWRPSGHNEQFF.

This clonotype has just a few counts. J is TRBJ1-1 and V is TRBV12-3 or TRBV12-4, with 9 bases matching TRBD1. The CDR3 has 14 residues. V lost 8 bases, J lost 6 bases, and 10 bases stayed unmatched. The CDR3 sequence: CASVRDRVVPEAFF. In nucleotides, the CDR3 is TGTGCCAGCGTCCGGGACAGGGTCGTACCTGAAGCTTTCTTT.

The rearrangement uses TRBV10-3 and TRBJ1-1; TRBD1 matches 7 bases. The V gene's germline CDR1 is ENHRY and CDR2 SYGVKD. This CDR3 spans 14 amino acids. V lost 6 bases and J lost 0; bases outside the gene matches: 4. CDR3 loop: CAIRADRLNTEAFF. The CDR3 bases are TGTGCCATCAGGGCGGACAGGTTGAACACTGAAGCTTTCTTT.

In this sample, this clonotype turned up a few times. This chain joins TRBV20-1 and TRBJ2-3, with TRBD2 matching over 8 bases. The CDR3 spans 14 residues. Germline V gives CDR1 DFQATT, CDR2 SNEGSKA (reference sequence). V was pared by 8 bases and J by 7 bases, with 14 bases of the junction left unmatched. The CDR3 loop is CSLPAKREIHTQYF. The DNA of the CDR3 is TGCAGTCTTCCTGCGAAGCGGGAGATTCATACGCAGTATTTT.

The CDR3 DNA is TGTGCCAGCAGTAGGGGACTAGCGGGAAACACAGATACGCAGTATTTT. Protein sequence: CASSRGLAGNTDTQYF. The J gene is TRBJ2-3, the V gene TRBV28; 13 nucleotides agree with TRBD2. The germline gives CDR1 MDHEN, CDR2 SYDVKM. This CDR3 has 16 residues. Trimming cost V 5 bases and J 2 bases; bases outside gene matches: 4.

The table lists this clonotype with a few counts. This chain uses TRBV24-1 with TRBJ1-1; D may be TRBD1 (5 bases). CDR1 and CDR2 (germline): KGHDR, SFDVKD. The ends were cut back, 4 bases at V and 4 bases at J, with 12 bases in the middle. This CDR3 has 14 amino acids. DNA of the CDR3: TGTGCCACCAGTGACGGGACCAGAGGCACTGAAGCTTTCTTT. This translates into CATSDGTRGTEAFF.

This clonotype was recorded at least ten times. V gene TRBV20-1 combines with J gene TRBJ2-5; TRBD1 aligns across 7 bases. CDR3 length: 19 residues. With 2 bases clipped from V and 2 bases from J, the junction kept 20 bases outside the gene matches. Germline V gene data show CDR1 as DFQATT and CDR2 as SNEGSKA (reference sequence). The CDR3 DNA follows: TGCAGTGCTAGACGGACCCCCGCTGAGGGACAGCTCTTACAAGAGACCCAGTACTTC. Translation gives CSARRTPAEGQLLQETQYF.

This chain joins TRBV27 and TRBJ1-1, with 8 bases aligning to TRBD1. Germline V lookup: CDR1 MNHEY, CDR2 SMNVEV (reference sequence). Trimming took 6 bases from V and 4 from J; bases not matched to a gene: 7. The CDR3 covers 14 residues. As DNA, the CDR3 is TGTGCCAGCAGGCCTAGACAGGGGTCCACTGAAGCTTTCTTT. Amino acid sequence: CASRPRQGSTEAFF.

This clonotype was counted ten times or more. The chain links TRBV24-1 to TRBJ2-3, with a weak D call TRBD1 (6 bases). In germline, CDR1 is KGHDR, CDR2 SFDVKD. V was clipped by 4 bases and J by 3 bases, with 19 bases between them. CDR3 length equals 17 residues. CDR3 region: CATSEPSRGQLTDTQYF. For the CDR3, the DNA is TGTGCCACCAGTGAACCTAGCAGGGGTCAATTGACAGATACGCAGTATTTT.

This clonotype came up many times. V gene TRBV29-1 combines with J gene TRBJ2-1; 10 bases fit TRBD2. After removal of 8 bases from V and 1 base from J, the junction contained 2 bases not matched to a gene. In germline, CDR1 is SQVTM, CDR2 ANQGSEA. This CDR3 contains 13 residues. In DNA form, the CDR3 reads TGCAGCCTAGCGGGAGCTTCCTACAATGAGCAGTTCTTC. Amino acids: CSLAGASYNEQFF.